The rows below give T cell receptor beta chains drawn from one sample of a study of OX40 agonist ivuxolimab in advanced cancers. Measured with immunoSEQ multiplex PCR; TCRdb has only the in-frame clones, and not every one. This table has about 62,000 clones, 79% appearing once. The material was CD4+ or CD8+ T cells sorted from blood, obtained in a trial of the OX40 agonist ivuxolimab. Receptors originate from an adult with an advanced solid tumor such as melanoma, head and neck, liver or kidney cancer. The CDR3 runs from the conserved cysteine through the conserved F or W.

v_call cdr3_length cdr3_aa
TRBV9 14 CASSVDVGNYGYTF
TRBV15 15 CATSREGRWTGELFF
TRBV7-2 15 CASTRQGVSNQPQHF
TRBV7-6 12 CASSPGQGLLLF
TRBV2 14 CASSERTRGPEAFF
TRBV28 14 CASSYTGGGETQYF
TRBV7-9 14 CASSEPGQYNEQFF
TRBV7-8 10 CASQKETQYF
TRBV25-1 12 CASSRSGGEQYF
TRBV5-1 13 CASSLSTGREQYF
TRBV14 17 CASSSTLDLDSYNEQFF
TRBV5-4 17 CASSLLAGGPNQETQYF
TRBV15 15 CATSREGQGTGELFF
TRBV7-9 15 CASSIDPGPGNTIYF
TRBV6-5 14 CASSYGGSQETQYF
TRBV5-1 13 CASSSRTRGEQYF
TRBV27 15 CASSPRKTGRYEQYF
TRBV9 16 CASSVFSGGARETQYF
TRBV6-6 14 CASSWGGSGHEQYF
TRBV4-3 14 CASSPTRGGDGYTF
TRBV5-8 14 CASSLGRTGNTIYF
TRBV9 15 CASSVQQDRDTEAFF
TRBV9 15 CASSETLGPYNEQFF
TRBV7-2 13 CAIRIRAYTEAFF
TRBV7-9 14 CASSLAGRDGEQFF
TRBV4-1 15 CASSQTPGGGEKLFF
TRBV4-3 16 CASSQDWAGTNEKLFF